The clone carrying this TCR beta chain appeared a few times. The V end lost 2 bases, the J end lost 7 bases, and 12 bases lay between the germline ends. Per germline, CDR1 MNHNY and CDR2 SVGAGI (reference sequence). CDR3 length: 14 amino acids. The data belong to a study of patients and donors after allogeneic stem cell transplantation. MiXCR was run by TCRdb on the RT-PCR reads, yielding one entry per CDR3 protein. The data contain around 150,000 distinct CDR3 sequences, 30% of them singletons. The TCR was taken from a human donor who was either an allogeneic HSCT recipient or a stem cell or donor lymphocyte infusion donor (not recorded which). It is not recorded whose cells these are; they may come from a transplant donor. The chain employs TRBV6-6 and TRBJ1-5, with D perhaps TRBD1 (6 bases). Sequencing used blood, either unsorted or a sorted T cell fraction (not recorded which). The CDR3 protein is CASSYANREQPQHF. For the CDR3, the DNA is TGTGCCAGCAGTTACGCCAACAGGGAGCAGCCCCAGCATTTT.